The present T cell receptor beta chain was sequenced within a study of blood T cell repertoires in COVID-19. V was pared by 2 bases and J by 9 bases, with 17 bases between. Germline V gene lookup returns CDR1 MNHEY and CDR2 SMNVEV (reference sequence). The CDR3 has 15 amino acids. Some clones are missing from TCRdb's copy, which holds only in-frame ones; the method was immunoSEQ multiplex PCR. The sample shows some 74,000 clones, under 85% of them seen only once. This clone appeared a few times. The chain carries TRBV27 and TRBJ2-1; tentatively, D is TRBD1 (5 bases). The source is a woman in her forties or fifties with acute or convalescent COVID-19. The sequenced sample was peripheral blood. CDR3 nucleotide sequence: TGTGCCAGCAGTTTAATGGGCAGGGCTATTTCTGAGCAGTTCTTC. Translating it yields CASSLMGRAISEQFF.